A selection of T cell receptor beta chains follows, all from one sample in a study of OX40 agonist ivuxolimab in advanced cancers. Produced via immunoSEQ multiplex PCR; TCRdb's table is partial and in-frame only. The table lists fewer than 85,000 clones, approximately 86% of them singletons. The material was CD4+ or CD8+ T cells sorted from blood, obtained in a trial of the OX40 agonist ivuxolimab. Receptors were obtained from an adult with an advanced solid tumor such as melanoma, head and neck, liver or kidney cancer. Both conserved end residues are part of each CDR3. The order of the fields is V gene, D gene, clone size, J gene, CDR3 DNA, CDR3 protein. The D gene is left open where the match is weak. Size is stated for part of the rows, as once, few or many counts, or as a class when the clone is expanded.

V: TRBV6-1; D: -; size: -; J: TRBJ1-1; DNA: TGTGCCAGCAGACAACCTGAGACCACTGAAGCTTTCTTT; CDR3: CASRQPETTEAFF
V: TRBV5-4; D: TRBD1; size: -; J: TRBJ1-4; DNA: TGTGCCAGCACCTCAGGGGGAGGTGAAAAACTGTTTTTT; CDR3: CASTSGGGEKLFF
V: TRBV6-1; D: TRBD2; size: -; J: TRBJ2-1; DNA: TGTGCCAGCAGTGAAACTGTTAGCGGGGGAGGGGGAGAGCAGTTCTTC; CDR3: CASSETVSGGGGEQFF
V: TRBV7-5; D: -; size: -; J: TRBJ2-1; DNA: TGTGCCAGAAGCCCGGGACAGGGAAAGGGGAACAATGAGCAGTTCTTC; CDR3: CARSPGQGKGNNEQFF
V: TRBV5-1; D: TRBD1; size: -; J: TRBJ2-1; DNA: TGCGCCAGCAGCCAGGGGACAGGGGAGAATGAGCAGTTCTTC; CDR3: CASSQGTGENEQFF
V: TRBV19; D: TRBD2; size: -; J: TRBJ2-1; DNA: TGTGCCAGTAGTCTGGCTAGCGGCCGGAGTGAGCAGTTCTTC; CDR3: CASSLASGRSEQFF
V: TRBV28; D: -; size: -; J: TRBJ1-5; DNA: TGTGCCAGCAGTTTAATTGGAAATCAGCCCCAGCATTTT; CDR3: CASSLIGNQPQHF
V: TRBV11-1; D: TRBD1; size: -; J: TRBJ1-4; DNA: TGTGCCAGCAGCCAAGGACAGGGGATCGGAACTAATGAAAAACTGTTTTTT; CDR3: CASSQGQGIGTNEKLFF
V: TRBV7-9; D: TRBD2; size: -; J: TRBJ2-4; DNA: TGTGCCAGCAACCGACTAGCGGACACCGACATTCAGTACTTC; CDR3: CASNRLADTDIQYF
V: TRBV18; D: -; size: -; J: TRBJ1-1; DNA: TGTGCCAGCTCCCCAAGTATGAACACTGAAGCTTTCTTT; CDR3: CASSPSMNTEAFF
V: TRBV9; D: -; size: -; J: TRBJ2-5; DNA: TGTGCCAGCAGCGTAGCGGGGGGCCGGGGAGAGACCCAGTACTTC; CDR3: CASSVAGGRGETQYF
V: TRBV5-4; D: -; size: -; J: TRBJ1-4; DNA: TGTGCCAGCAGCTTGAAGGGGGCTAATGAAAAACTGTTTTTT; CDR3: CASSLKGANEKLFF
V: TRBV25-1; D: -; size: -; J: TRBJ1-5; DNA: TGTGCCAGCGGATTAGAAGGTAGCAATCAGCCCCAGCATTTT; CDR3: CASGLEGSNQPQHF
V: TRBV4-2; D: -; size: -; J: TRBJ2-2; DNA: TGTGCCAGCAGCCAAGATCAACGCGGGGCCGCGAACACCGGGGAGCTGTTTTTT; CDR3: CASSQDQRGAANTGELFF
V: TRBV5-5; D: -; size: -; J: TRBJ1-2; DNA: TGTGCCAGCATCCGTGCAGGCAGCTATGGCTACACCTTC; CDR3: CASIRAGSYGYTF
V: TRBV9; D: -; size: -; J: TRBJ2-6; DNA: TGTGCCAGCAGGGGGTCTGGGGCCAACGTCCTGACTTTC; CDR3: CASRGSGANVLTF
V: TRBV21-1; D: -; size: -; J: TRBJ2-3; DNA: TGTGCCAGCGGATCCCAGGGATTGGAAAGCACAGATACGCAGTATTTT; CDR3: CASGSQGLESTDTQYF
V: TRBV6-1; D: -; size: -; J: TRBJ1-5; DNA: TGTGCCAGCAGTGATCAACCCGGGCAGCCCCAGCATTTT; CDR3: CASSDQPGQPQHF
V: TRBV14; D: TRBD1; size: -; J: TRBJ1-3; DNA: TGTGCCAGCAGCCCCCGGGACAGGGAAAACACCATATATTTT; CDR3: CASSPRDRENTIYF
V: TRBV9; D: TRBD1; size: -; J: TRBJ1-1; DNA: TGTGCCAGCAGCATACAGGGGCGGGGTACTGAAGCTTTCTTT; CDR3: CASSIQGRGTEAFF
V: TRBV27; D: -; size: -; J: TRBJ2-3; DNA: TGTGCCAGCAGTAAGGGGCGCGGCACAGATACGCAGTATTTT; CDR3: CASSKGRGTDTQYF
V: TRBV2; D: TRBD1; size: -; J: TRBJ2-7; DNA: TGTGCCAGCAGCTCCGGGACAGGGGCCTACGAGCAGTACTTC; CDR3: CASSSGTGAYEQYF
V: TRBV18; D: TRBD2; size: -; J: TRBJ2-1; DNA: TGCGCCACGGGGGGAAGTGAGCAGTTCTTC; CDR3: CATGGSEQFF
V: TRBV5-6; D: TRBD1; size: -; J: TRBJ1-3; DNA: TGTGCCAGCAGCTTGGGGACAGGGCGTGGAAACACCATATATTTT; CDR3: CASSLGTGRGNTIYF
V: TRBV5-1; D: -; size: once; J: TRBJ2-7; DNA: TGCGCCAGCAGCTTGGAAGGAGGCTACGAGCAGTACTTC; CDR3: CASSLEGGYEQYF
V: TRBV4-3; D: -; size: -; J: TRBJ1-1; DNA: TGCGCCAGCAGCTTTGAAAGGGGCAGGGGCACTGAAGCTTTCTTT; CDR3: CASSFERGRGTEAFF
V: TRBV7-9; D: TRBD2; size: -; J: TRBJ2-5; DNA: TGTGCCAGCAGCCAGACTAGCGGGAGGGAGCAAGAGACCCAGTACTTC; CDR3: CASSQTSGREQETQYF
V: TRBV7-2; D: -; size: -; J: TRBJ1-2; DNA: TGTGCCAGCAGCTTAGGAGGGGAAGCTAACTATGGCTACACCTTC; CDR3: CASSLGGEANYGYTF
V: TRBV7-6; D: TRBD1; size: -; J: TRBJ1-2; DNA: TGTGCCAGCAGCTTAGCACCGGGACAGAACTATGGCTACACCTTC; CDR3: CASSLAPGQNYGYTF
V: TRBV5-4; D: TRBD1; size: -; J: TRBJ2-3; DNA: TGTGCCAGCAGCTTGGAAGAGACAGGGGCCGCATATACGCAGTATTTT; CDR3: CASSLEETGAAYTQYF
V: TRBV18; D: -; size: -; J: TRBJ1-4; DNA: TGTGCCAGCTCACCAGCCTGGGGGCAGATCGATGAAAAACTGTTTTTT; CDR3: CASSPAWGQIDEKLFF
V: TRBV7-2; D: -; size: few; J: TRBJ1-1; DNA: TGTGCCAGCAGCTTAGATCTGGTAAGGAGAACTGAAGCTTTCTTT; CDR3: CASSLDLVRRTEAFF
V: TRBV23-1; D: -; size: -; J: TRBJ1-1; DNA: TGCGCCAGCAGTCAATCGTTCGGGGTGGGGAACACTGAAGCTTTCTTT; CDR3: CASSQSFGVGNTEAFF
V: TRBV7-2; D: TRBD2; size: once; J: TRBJ2-7; DNA: TGTGCCAGCAGCCGTGGGCTAGCGGGGGGGGTCGGGCAGTACTTC; CDR3: CASSRGLAGGVGQYF
V: TRBV11-2; D: -; size: -; J: TRBJ1-5; DNA: TGTGCCAGCAGCCCGGGTCCGGGTGACCAGCCCCAGCATTTT; CDR3: CASSPGPGDQPQHF
V: TRBV18; D: -; size: -; J: TRBJ2-1; DNA: TGTGCCAGCTCACCCGGACTCAGGGGCCCCCTCCATGAGCAGTTCTTC; CDR3: CASSPGLRGPLHEQFF
V: TRBV5-1; D: -; size: -; J: TRBJ2-1; DNA: TGCGCCAGCAGCGCCTCGGGGGCCCCCTCCAATGAGCAGTTCTTC; CDR3: CASSASGAPSNEQFF
V: TRBV28; D: -; size: -; J: TRBJ1-2; DNA: TGTGCCAGCAGTACAGCCCCATATGGCTACACCTTC; CDR3: CASSTAPYGYTF
V: TRBV19; D: -; size: -; J: TRBJ2-1; DNA: TGTGCCAGTCGTACACGGGGGGGGACAGGGAGTTACAATGAGCAGTTCTTC; CDR3: CASRTRGGTGSYNEQFF
V: TRBV18; D: TRBD1; size: -; J: TRBJ1-4; DNA: TGTGCCAGCTCACAACAGGGGGGCGGAAAACTGTTTTTT; CDR3: CASSQQGGGKLFF
V: TRBV10-3; D: TRBD2; size: -; J: TRBJ2-1; DNA: TGTGCCATTAAGCGGGGGGCCTACAATGAGCAGTTCTTC; CDR3: CAIKRGAYNEQFF
V: TRBV18; D: -; size: few; J: TRBJ1-2; DNA: TGTGCCAGCTCACCAAGTGAGGGGGATCGTGGCTACACCTTC; CDR3: CASSPSEGDRGYTF